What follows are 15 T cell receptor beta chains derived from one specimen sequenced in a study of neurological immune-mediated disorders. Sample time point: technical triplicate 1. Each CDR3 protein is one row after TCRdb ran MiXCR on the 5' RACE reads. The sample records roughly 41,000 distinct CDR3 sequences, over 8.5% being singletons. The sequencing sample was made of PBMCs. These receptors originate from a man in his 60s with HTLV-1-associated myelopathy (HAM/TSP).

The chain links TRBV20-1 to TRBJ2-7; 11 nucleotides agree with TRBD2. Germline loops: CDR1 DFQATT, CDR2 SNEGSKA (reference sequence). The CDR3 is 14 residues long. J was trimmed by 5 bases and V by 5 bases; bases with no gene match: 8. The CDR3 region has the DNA TGCAGTGCTCTTACTAGCGGGAGTTCCCACGAGCAGTACTTC. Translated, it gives CSALTSGSSHEQYF.

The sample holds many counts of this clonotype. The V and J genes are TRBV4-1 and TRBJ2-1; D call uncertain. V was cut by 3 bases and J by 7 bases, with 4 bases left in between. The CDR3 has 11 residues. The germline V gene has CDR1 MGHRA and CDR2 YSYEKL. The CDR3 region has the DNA TGCGCCAGCAGCCAGGAGAATGAGCAGTTCTTC. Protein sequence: CASSQENEQFF.

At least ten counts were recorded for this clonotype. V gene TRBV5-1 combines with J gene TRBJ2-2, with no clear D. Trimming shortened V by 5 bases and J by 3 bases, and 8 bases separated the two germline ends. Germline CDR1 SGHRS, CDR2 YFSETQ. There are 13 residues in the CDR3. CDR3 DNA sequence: TGCGCCAGCAGAGTCGGGTACACCGGGGAGCTGTTTTTT. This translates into CASRVGYTGELFF.

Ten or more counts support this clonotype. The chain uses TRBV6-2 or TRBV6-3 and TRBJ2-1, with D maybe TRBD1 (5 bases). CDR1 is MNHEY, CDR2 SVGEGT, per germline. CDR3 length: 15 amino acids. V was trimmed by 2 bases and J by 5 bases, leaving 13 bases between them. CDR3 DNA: TGTGCCAGCAGTTACGAGTGGGGCACTCACAATGAGCAGTTCTTC. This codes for CASSYEWGTHNEQFF.

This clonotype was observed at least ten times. The CDR3 loop is CASSLQGARASEQFF. The CDR3 nucleotides are TGCGCCAGCAGCTTACAGGGGGCCCGGGCTAGTGAGCAGTTCTTC. This chain connects TRBV5-1 to TRBJ2-1, with 9 bases identical to TRBD1. The ends lost 2 bases at V and 9 bases at J; junction bases unmatched: 9. Germline CDR1 reads SGHRS; CDR2 reads YFSETQ. The CDR3 contains 15 residues.

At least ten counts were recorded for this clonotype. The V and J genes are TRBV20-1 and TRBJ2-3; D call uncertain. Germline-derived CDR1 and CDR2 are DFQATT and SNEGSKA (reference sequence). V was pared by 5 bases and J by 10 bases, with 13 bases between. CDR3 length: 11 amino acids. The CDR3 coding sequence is TGCAGTGCTGTTGAGGCAATCGCGCAGTATTTT. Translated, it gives CSAVEAIAQYF.

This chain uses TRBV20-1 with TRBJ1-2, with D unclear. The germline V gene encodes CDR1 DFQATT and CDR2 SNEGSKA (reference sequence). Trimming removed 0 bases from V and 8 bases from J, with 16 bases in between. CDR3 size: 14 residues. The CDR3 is CSARDPEEVTGYTF. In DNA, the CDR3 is TGCAGTGCTAGAGACCCGGAAGAGGTGACGGGCTACACCTTC.

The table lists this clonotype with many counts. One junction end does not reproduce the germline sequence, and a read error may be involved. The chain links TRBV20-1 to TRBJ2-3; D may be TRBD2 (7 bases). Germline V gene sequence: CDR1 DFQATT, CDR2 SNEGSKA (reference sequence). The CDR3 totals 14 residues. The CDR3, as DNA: TGCAGTGCGAGAGTCGGGGGGCCGTCGGATACGCAGTATTTT. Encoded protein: CSARVGGPSDTQYF.

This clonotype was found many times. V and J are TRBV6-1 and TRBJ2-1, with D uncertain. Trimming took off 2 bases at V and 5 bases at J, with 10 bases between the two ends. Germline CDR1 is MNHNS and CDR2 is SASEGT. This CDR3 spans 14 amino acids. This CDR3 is CASSELGSHNEQFF. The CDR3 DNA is TGTGCCAGCAGTGAACTTGGCAGCCACAATGAGCAGTTCTTC.

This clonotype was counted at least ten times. The chain's CDR3 is CASSLGGGRGYTF. The CDR3 DNA sequence: TGTGCCAGCAGTTTAGGAGGGGGCCGTGGCTACACCTTC. The chain employs TRBV28 and TRBJ1-2; the match to TRBD1 covers 7 bases. Germline CDR1 is MDHEN and CDR2 is SYDVKM. J gave up 7 bases and V 2 bases, and 4 bases lay outside the gene matches. The CDR3 sequence is 13 residues long.

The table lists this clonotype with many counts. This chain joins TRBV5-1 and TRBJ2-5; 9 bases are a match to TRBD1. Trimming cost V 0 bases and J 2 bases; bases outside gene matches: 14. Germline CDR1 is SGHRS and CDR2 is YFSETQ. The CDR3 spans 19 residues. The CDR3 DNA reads TGCGCCAGCAGCTTGGCCGGTACAGGGGGCCCCCCCGGACAAGAGACCCAGTACTTC. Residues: CASSLAGTGGPPGQETQYF.

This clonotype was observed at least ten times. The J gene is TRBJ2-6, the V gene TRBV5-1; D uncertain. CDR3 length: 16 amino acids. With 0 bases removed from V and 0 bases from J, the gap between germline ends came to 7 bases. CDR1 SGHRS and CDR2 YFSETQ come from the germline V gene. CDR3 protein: CASSLDSPSGANVLTF. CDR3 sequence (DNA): TGCGCCAGCAGCTTGGACAGTCCCTCTGGGGCCAACGTCCTGACTTTC.

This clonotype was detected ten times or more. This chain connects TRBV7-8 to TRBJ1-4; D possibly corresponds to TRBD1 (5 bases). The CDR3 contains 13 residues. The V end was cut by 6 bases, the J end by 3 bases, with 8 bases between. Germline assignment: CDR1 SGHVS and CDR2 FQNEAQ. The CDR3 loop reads CASRLGANEKLFF. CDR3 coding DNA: TGTGCCAGCAGGCTAGGGGCTAATGAAAAACTGTTTTTT.

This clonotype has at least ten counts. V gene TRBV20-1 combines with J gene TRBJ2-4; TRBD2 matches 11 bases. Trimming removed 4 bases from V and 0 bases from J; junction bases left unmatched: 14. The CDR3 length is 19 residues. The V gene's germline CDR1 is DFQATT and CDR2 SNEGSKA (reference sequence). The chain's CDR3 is CSATIPPGLAELAKNIQYF. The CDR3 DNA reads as TGCAGTGCTACCATCCCCCCGGGACTAGCGGAACTAGCCAAAAACATTCAGTACTTC.

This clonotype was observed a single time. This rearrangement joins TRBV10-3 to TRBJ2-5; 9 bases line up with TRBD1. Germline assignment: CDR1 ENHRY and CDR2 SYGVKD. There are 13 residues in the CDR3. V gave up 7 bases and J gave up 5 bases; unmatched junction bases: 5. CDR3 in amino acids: CAITSGTGETQYF. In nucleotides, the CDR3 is TGTGCCATCACCTCCGGGACAGGGGAGACCCAGTACTTC.